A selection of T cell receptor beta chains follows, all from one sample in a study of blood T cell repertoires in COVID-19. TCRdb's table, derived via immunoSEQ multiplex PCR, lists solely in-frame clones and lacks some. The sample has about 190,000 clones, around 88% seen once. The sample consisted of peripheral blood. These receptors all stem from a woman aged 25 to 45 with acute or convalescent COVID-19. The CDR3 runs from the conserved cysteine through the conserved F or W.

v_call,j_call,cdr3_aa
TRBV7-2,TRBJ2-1,CASTRGLAGNEQFF
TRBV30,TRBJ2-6,CACDAGGLANVLTF
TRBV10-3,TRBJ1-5,CAITQTSNQPQHF
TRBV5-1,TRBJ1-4,CASRTVFSGINEKLFF
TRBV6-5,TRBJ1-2,CASSSGQGGDPGYTF
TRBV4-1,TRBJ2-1,CASSLSGNYNEQFF
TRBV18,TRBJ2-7,CASSPTSGRTYEQYF
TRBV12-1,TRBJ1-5,CAWDREGNQPQHF
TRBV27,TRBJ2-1,CASTGWDRGRINQYEQFF
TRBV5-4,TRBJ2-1,CASSSASTRYNEQFF
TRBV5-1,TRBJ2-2,CATSGGGNTGELFF
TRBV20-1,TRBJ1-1,CSASSGLTEAFF
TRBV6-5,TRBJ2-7,CASSYLTGGAYEQYF
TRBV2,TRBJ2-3,CASNTPGLGRTDTQYF
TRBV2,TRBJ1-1,CASRPFGVTEAFF
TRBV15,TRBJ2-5,CATSRDPQETQYF
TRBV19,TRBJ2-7,CASSNPRRFEFPNYEQYF
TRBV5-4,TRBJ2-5,CASSLDRGGETQYF
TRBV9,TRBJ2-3,CASSSVGAWDTQYF
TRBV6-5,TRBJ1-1,CASRPEGTEAFF
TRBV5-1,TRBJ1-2,CASSLGNSRGYTF
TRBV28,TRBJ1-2,CASLHRGGGYTF
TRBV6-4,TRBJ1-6,CASSAGHSYNSPLHF
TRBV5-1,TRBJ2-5,CASSFDGSRATQYF
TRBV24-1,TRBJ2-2,CATSEASGRALGELFF
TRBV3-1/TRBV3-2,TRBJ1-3,CASSQAVQGARGNTIYF
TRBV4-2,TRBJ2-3,CASSQDPGTGSTDTQYF
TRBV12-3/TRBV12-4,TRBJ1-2,CASSLVQGYGYTF
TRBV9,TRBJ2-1,CASSSTGTSFHEQFF
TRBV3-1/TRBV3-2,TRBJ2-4,CASSRSRDKNIQYF
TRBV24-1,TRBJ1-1,CATSDNQGTEAFF
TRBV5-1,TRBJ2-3,CASSSQGAADTQYF
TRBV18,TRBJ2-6,CASSQYRVTGANVLTF
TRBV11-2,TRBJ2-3,CASSISTGTKLCF
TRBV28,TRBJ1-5,CASSAPLQGSNQPQHF
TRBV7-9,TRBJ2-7,CASSPDAVRYEQYF
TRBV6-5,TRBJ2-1,CASTRSVYNEQFF
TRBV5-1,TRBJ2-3,CASSDHRRSSTDTQYF
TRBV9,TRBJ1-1,CASSVGTATEAFF
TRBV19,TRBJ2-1,CASSTLGLSSYNEQFF
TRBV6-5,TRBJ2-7,CASSRQGVYEQYF
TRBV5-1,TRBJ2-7,CASSLLITHEQYF
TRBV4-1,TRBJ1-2,CASGQDLNYGYTF
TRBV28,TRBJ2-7,CASSLRDAYEQYF
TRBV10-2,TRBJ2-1,CASSGAGVNRVEQFF
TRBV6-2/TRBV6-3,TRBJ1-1,CASSYGRGTEAFF
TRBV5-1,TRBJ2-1,CASRSGTTTYNEQFF
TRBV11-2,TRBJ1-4,CASSTRVAKLFF
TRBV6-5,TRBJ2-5,CASSYRTSETQYF
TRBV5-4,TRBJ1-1,CASSGRDLEAFF
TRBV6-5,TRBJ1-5,CASSSDSNQPQHF
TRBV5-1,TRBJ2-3,CASSLLGPEDTQYF
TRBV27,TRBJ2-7,CASRTTGVSSSYEQYF